These T cell receptor beta chains were read from a single sample in a study of T cells after yellow fever vaccination. TCRdb called the 5' RACE reads again in MiXCR, with one record for every CDR3 protein. The data hold about 260,000 distinct CDR3 sequences, with 5.2% observed a single time. The sequences come from CD4+ T cells sorted from PBMCs, collected on the day of the yellow fever booster vaccination. All receptors come from a man in his late teens or twenties who received the YFV17D yellow fever vaccine. The CDR3 runs from the conserved cysteine through the conserved F or W. D genes are given only for firm matches. A row's size may be missing; if present it is once, few, many or a size class.

D gene,V gene,clone size,J gene,CDR3 DNA,CDR3 protein
TRBD1,TRBV7-2,.,TRBJ2-7,TGTGCCAGCAGCTCCGGGACAGGGTTCTACGAGCAGTACTTC,CASSSGTGFYEQYF
.,TRBV18,few,TRBJ2-1,TGTGCCAGCTCACCCAGGTACGGGGGAAACAATGAGCAGTTCTTC,CASSPRYGGNNEQFF
.,TRBV4-1,few,TRBJ2-3,TGCGCCAGCAGCCAAGCGGCCCCTGTCCCGAGCACAGATACGCAGTATTTT,CASSQAAPVPSTDTQYF
TRBD1,TRBV19,many,TRBJ2-2,TGTGCCAGCAACCCACAGGGGTTGGGCACCGGGGAGCTGTTTTTT,CASNPQGLGTGELFF
TRBD1,TRBV24-1,.,TRBJ2-3,TGTGCCACCAGTGACCCCGGGACAGGGAGGCATACGCAGTATTTT,CATSDPGTGRHTQYF
.,TRBV10-3,many,TRBJ2-1,TGTGCCATCAGTGAGTTGACAGCCTACAATGAGCAGTTCTTC,CAISELTAYNEQFF
TRBD1,TRBV5-1,few,TRBJ2-2,TGCGCCAGCAGCTTGGCCCTGGGACAGGGGTCCACCGGGGAGCTGTTTTTT,CASSLALGQGSTGELFF
.,TRBV6-5,.,TRBJ2-2,TGTGCCAGCACAGGACTAACCTTAAACACCGGGGAGCTGTTTTTT,CASTGLTLNTGELFF
.,TRBV5-1,many,TRBJ2-1,TGCGCCAGCAGCATCCGGGACATCGGTTACAATGAGCAGTTCTTC,CASSIRDIGYNEQFF
.,TRBV12-3/TRBV12-4,few,TRBJ1-3,TGTGCCAGCAGTTCGGTCCCAAACTCTGGAAACACCATATATTTT,CASSSVPNSGNTIYF
TRBD1,TRBV5-1,many,TRBJ2-2,TGCGCCAGCAGCTTTCAGGGGGCGAACACCGGGGAGCTGTTTTTT,CASSFQGANTGELFF
.,TRBV15,.,TRBJ2-5,TGTGCCACCAGCAGCATTCGGGAGACAGTCCAAGAGACCCAGTACTTC,CATSSIRETVQETQYF
.,TRBV5-4,.,TRBJ2-7,TGTGCCAGCAGCTTGGAGTTCCTAGACGAGCAGTACTTC,CASSLEFLDEQYF
.,TRBV20-1,many,TRBJ2-7,TGCAGTGCTAGAGATGTTCTGGGCCCACGGAACTACGAGCAGTACTTC,CSARDVLGPRNYEQYF
.,TRBV5-1,few,TRBJ1-6,TGCGCCAGCAGCTTGACAGGGCTTGTTAATTCACCCCTCCACTTT,CASSLTGLVNSPLHF
TRBD1,TRBV24-1,.,TRBJ2-7,TGTGCCACCAGTGATTGGCCGGGACAGGTCCTCGGGCAGTACTTC,CATSDWPGQVLGQYF
.,TRBV2,.,TRBJ1-1,TGTGCCAGCCGGAAATCCAGGGACACTGAAGCTTTCTTT,CASRKSRDTEAFF
TRBD2,TRBV9,.,TRBJ2-3,TGTGCCAGCAGCAAGCGGGAGCCTCCAGATACGCAGTATTTT,CASSKREPPDTQYF
.,TRBV4-3,many,TRBJ1-5,TGCGCCAGCAGCCAAGATAGGGGGGCGTCTCAGCCCCAGCATTTT,CASSQDRGASQPQHF
TRBD1,TRBV18,.,TRBJ2-7,TGTGCCAGCTCACCTCGCAGGGGGCCCTACGAGCAGTACTTC,CASSPRRGPYEQYF
TRBD2,TRBV7-2,.,TRBJ2-5,TGTGCCAGCAGCTCCGTCGCTAGCGGGGGGCTGAAAGAGACCCAGTACTTC,CASSSVASGGLKETQYF
.,TRBV28,.,TRBJ1-1,TGTGCCAGTGTAGGCAGGTACACTGAAGCTTTCTTT,CASVGRYTEAFF
.,TRBV5-1,few,TRBJ1-5,TGCGCCAGCAGCTTGATGGGGTTCAATCAGCCCCAGCATTTT,CASSLMGFNQPQHF
.,TRBV5-1,few,TRBJ1-3,TGCGCCAGCAGCAACCAGGGTACTGCTGGAAACACCATATATTTT,CASSNQGTAGNTIYF
.,TRBV4-1,few,TRBJ1-5,TGCGCCAGCAGCCAAGACGCCAGTTTTAATCAGCCCCAGCATTTT,CASSQDASFNQPQHF
.,TRBV7-8,.,TRBJ1-5,TGTGCCAGCAGCTTAGGTCCCCGTAACAATCAGCCCCAGCATTTT,CASSLGPRNNQPQHF
.,TRBV6-6,few,TRBJ1-5,TGTGCCGCTAGGGACGGGGGGTATAGCAATCAGCCCCAGCATTTT,CAARDGGYSNQPQHF
TRBD1,TRBV2,.,TRBJ1-6,TGTGCCAGCAGGGACGACAGGGGTGGCTCACCCCTCCACTTT,CASRDDRGGSPLHF
TRBD1,TRBV10-3,few,TRBJ1-6,TGTGCCATCAGTGCCGACAGGGAACGGTCACCCCTCCACTTT,CAISADRERSPLHF
.,TRBV11-3,many,TRBJ2-5,TGTGCCAGCAGCCTTACTAGCACTGAGACCCAGTACTTC,CASSLTSTETQYF
.,TRBV12-5,.,TRBJ1-5,TGTGCTAGTGGTTATAGGGGAAACAATCAGCCCCAGCATTTT,CASGYRGNNQPQHF
.,TRBV12-2,once,TRBJ1-4,TGTGCAAGTCGCTTCGGAGCAACTAATGAAAAACTGTTTTTT,CASRFGATNEKLFF
TRBD2,TRBV29-1,many,TRBJ2-3,TGCAGCGCCACGTTTAGCGGGGGGTCAGATACGCAGTATTTT,CSATFSGGSDTQYF
.,TRBV7-9,.,TRBJ1-2,TGTGCCAGCAGTCTCCATGCAGGGTCCTTTGACTATGGCTACACCTTC,CASSLHAGSFDYGYTF